The rows below give T cell receptor beta chains drawn from one sample of a study of regulatory T cells in long-lasting Graves disease. From the multiplex PCR reads, TCRdb called clonotypes with MiXCR, one entry per CDR3 protein. The sample carries about 350,000 distinct CDR3 sequences, over 15% recorded once. The sample also formed part of further work on T cells in Graves' hyperthyroidism and ophthalmopathy.

The source material was peripheral blood mononuclear cells (PBMCs), sampled at new diagnosis, from a patient treated with antithyroid drugs. The receptor source for this set is a man in his forties or fifties with Graves disease. CDR3s include the opening cysteine and the closing phenylalanine or tryptophan. D genes are given only for firm matches. Not every row has a clone size; where given, it reads once, few, many or a size class.

clone size,V gene,D gene,J gene,CDR3 DNA,CDR3 protein
many,TRBV24-1,TRBD2,TRBJ2-7,TGTGCCACCAGTGATCCCACCGCACTAGCGGGGGCGGTGTACGAGCAGTACTTC,CATSDPTALAGAVYEQYF
few,TRBV11-2,.,TRBJ2-2,TGTGCCAGCAGTCAACCCCCTCCGGGGAGTAGGGAGAAGACCGGGGAGCTGTTTTTT,CASSQPPPGSREKTGELFF
many,TRBV18,TRBD2,TRBJ2-3,TGTGCCAGCTCACCGTTGCCGGGTAGCGGGAACACAGATACGCAGTATTTT,CASSPLPGSGNTDTQYF
.,TRBV7-3,TRBD2,TRBJ2-3,TGTGCCAGCTCCGAAAGACTAGCGGGGAACACAGATACGCAGTATTTT,CASSERLAGNTDTQYF
many,TRBV11-2,.,TRBJ2-3,TGTGCCAGCAGCCAAGCCACAGATACGCAGTATTTT,CASSQATDTQYF
.,TRBV25-1,TRBD1,TRBJ1-1,TGTGCCAGCAAATCCATCAGGACAGGGGACACTGAAGCTTTCTTT,CASKSIRTGDTEAFF
.,TRBV6-2/TRBV6-3,TRBD2,TRBJ2-1,TGTGCCAGCAAGGGACTAGCGGGGGGCAATGAGCAGTTCTTC,CASKGLAGGNEQFF
many,TRBV5-1,.,TRBJ1-2,TGTGCCAGCAGCTTGGAGGGCAGAACCTATGGCTACACCTTC,CASSLEGRTYGYTF
many,TRBV6-2/TRBV6-3,TRBD1,TRBJ2-2,TGTGCCAGCGACAGGGGGCTATCGAACACCGGGGAGCTGTTTTTT,CASDRGLSNTGELFF
many,TRBV7-3,.,TRBJ2-2,TGTGCCAGCAGCCCTCTAACCGGGGAGCTGTTTTTT,CASSPLTGELFF
few,TRBV5-1,TRBD1,TRBJ1-6,TGCGCCAGCAGCCACGGACAGGGTGCTGTCTCCTATAATTCACCCCTCCACTTT,CASSHGQGAVSYNSPLHF
few,TRBV27,TRBD1,TRBJ2-7,TGTGCCAGCAGCAAGACAGGGGCGGTCTACGAGCAGTACTTC,CASSKTGAVYEQYF
many,TRBV6-1,TRBD2,TRBJ2-1,TGTGCCAGCAGCCGAGCGGGGTACAATGAGCAGTTCTTC,CASSRAGYNEQFF
many,TRBV2,TRBD2,TRBJ2-5,TGTGCCAGCAGTCGACTAGCGGGGGGTGAGACCCAGTACTTC,CASSRLAGGETQYF
.,TRBV6-1,.,TRBJ2-4,TGTGCCAGCAGTGGGACGGCTAGAGAGGGCAAAAACATTCAGTACTTC,CASSGTAREGKNIQYF
many,TRBV7-2,.,TRBJ2-1,TGTGCCAGCAGCTTAGCGGGGGGGGCTAGCGCCTACAATGAGCAGTTCTTC,CASSLAGGASAYNEQFF
many,TRBV12-3/TRBV12-4,.,TRBJ2-2,TGTGCCAGCAGTTTAGGGCTGGGGGCCGATTTCGCCGGGGAGCTGTTTTTT,CASSLGLGADFAGELFF
many,TRBV18,.,TRBJ2-2,TGTGCCAGCTCACCCAGGCAGGCGAACACCGGGGAGCTGTTTTTT,CASSPRQANTGELFF
many,TRBV5-5,TRBD1,TRBJ2-1,TGTGCCAGCAGCTTGGACAAGTACGAGACAGGGGTCTACAATGAGCAGTTCTTC,CASSLDKYETGVYNEQFF
many,TRBV20-1,TRBD2,TRBJ2-2,TGCAGTGCTAGAGGGAGACGGACTAGCGGGGGACCTGTGAACACCGGGGAGCTGTTTTTT,CSARGRRTSGGPVNTGELFF
.,TRBV15,.,TRBJ2-7,TGTGCCACCAGCAGAGATCCGGCAGGGGCGTACGAGCAGTACTTC,CATSRDPAGAYEQYF
many,TRBV7-2,TRBD2,TRBJ2-3,TGTGCCAGCAGCCGCGTCCGACTAGCGGGGGGCGGGGGAGATACGCAGTATTTT,CASSRVRLAGGGGDTQYF
many,TRBV9,.,TRBJ2-7,TGTGCCAGCAGCGTAGGGGCAGGGAAAGGCTACGAGCAGTACTTC,CASSVGAGKGYEQYF
.,TRBV6-1,.,TRBJ1-2,TGTGCCAGCAATGGAGGAGGGGTCCATGGCTACACCTTC,CASNGGGVHGYTF
.,TRBV7-9,.,TRBJ2-7,TGTGCCAGCAGCTTAGAAGCGGGCCAAACCTACGAGCAGTACTTC,CASSLEAGQTYEQYF
many,TRBV5-1,.,TRBJ1-5,TGCGCCAGCAGCTTGGACAGCCACAATCAGCCCCAGCATTTT,CASSLDSHNQPQHF
.,TRBV6-2/TRBV6-3,.,TRBJ2-3,TGTGCCAGCAGATCCGGTTTCGGGCAGGGTAACTTAGAAGATACGCAGTATTTT,CASRSGFGQGNLEDTQYF
.,TRBV5-4,.,TRBJ2-7,TGTGCCAGCAGCTTGAGGGGCGGCCTTGGATACGAGCAGTACTTC,CASSLRGGLGYEQYF
many,TRBV7-8,.,TRBJ2-7,TGTGCCAGCAGCTCCTCGGAAGAGCAGTACTTC,CASSSSEEQYF
.,TRBV6-5,.,TRBJ2-7,TGTGCCAGCAGTTACCAGGGGGGCGGATACGAGCAGTACTTC,CASSYQGGGYEQYF
.,TRBV5-4,.,TRBJ2-3,TGTGCCAGCAGCCCAACAGGGCTTAATACGCAGTATTTT,CASSPTGLNTQYF
many,TRBV7-2,.,TRBJ2-7,TGTGCCAGCAGCTTAAACGGAGCCTACGAGCAGTACTTC,CASSLNGAYEQYF
.,TRBV4-1,TRBD1,TRBJ2-2,TGCGCCAGCAGCCAAGAAGGGACAGCCCTGGATACCGGGGAGCTGTTTTTT,CASSQEGTALDTGELFF
many,TRBV6-5,.,TRBJ2-7,TGTGCCAGCAGTTACGCTGCGGGGACGGTGGGAGAGGAGCAGTACTTC,CASSYAAGTVGEEQYF
.,TRBV12-3/TRBV12-4,TRBD1,TRBJ2-7,TGTGCCAGCAGTTTACGCGGGACAGGGGCTGGCGAGCAGTACTTC,CASSLRGTGAGEQYF
few,TRBV7-9,TRBD1,TRBJ2-7,TGTGCCAGCAGCGGGACCGGGACAGTCTACTACGAGCAGTACTTC,CASSGTGTVYYEQYF
few,TRBV7-9,TRBD2,TRBJ2-5,TGTGCCAGCAGCGCTAGCGGGGGGGAAGAGACCCAGTACTTC,CASSASGGEETQYF
many,TRBV9,TRBD1,TRBJ1-1,TGTGCCAGCAGCGGCGAAGAGGGGGCTAACACTGAAGCTTTCTTT,CASSGEEGANTEAFF
many,TRBV6-1,.,TRBJ2-5,TGTGCCAGCAGTGCCTTGGGGGGCGGCCAAGAGACCCAGTACTTC,CASSALGGGQETQYF
.,TRBV3-1,.,TRBJ2-1,TGTGCCAGCAGCCAAGACCTTCTTAGATACAATGAGCAGTTCTTC,CASSQDLLRYNEQFF
many,TRBV12-3/TRBV12-4,.,TRBJ1-1,TGTGCCAGCAGTTTCTTTAGGCAGGCGCAGAACACTGAAGCTTTCTTT,CASSFFRQAQNTEAFF
many,TRBV28,.,TRBJ1-5,TGTGCCAGCAGTTTAGTCCGGCAGCCCCAGCATTTT,CASSLVRQPQHF
many,TRBV12-3/TRBV12-4,TRBD2,TRBJ2-1,TGTGCCAGCAGGGTAGCGGGGGCGACCTACAATGAGCAGTTCTTC,CASRVAGATYNEQFF
many,TRBV10-3,TRBD2,TRBJ2-5,TGTGCCATCAGTAGCGGGGGGGACCAAGAGACCCAGTACTTC,CAISSGGDQETQYF
many,TRBV7-9,.,TRBJ1-5,TGTGCCAGCAGCCTAAATGCTCAGGGTGATCAGCCCCAGCATTTT,CASSLNAQGDQPQHF
many,TRBV28,TRBD1,TRBJ2-7,TGTGCCAGCAGTCCCAACAGGGGCCACACCTACGAGCAGTACTTC,CASSPNRGHTYEQYF
many,TRBV7-2,TRBD2,TRBJ2-1,TGTGCCAGCAGCCCCCGGCGGGGGGGATACAATGAGCAGTTCTTC,CASSPRRGGYNEQFF
few,TRBV24-1,.,TRBJ1-1,TGTGCCACCAGTGACAGGCTAGGGACTGAAGCTTTCTTT,CATSDRLGTEAFF
few,TRBV14,.,TRBJ2-7,TGTGCCAGCAGCCAATCCGACAAGGCCGAGCAGTACTTC,CASSQSDKAEQYF
many,TRBV5-1,.,TRBJ2-3,TGCGCCAGCAGCTTGGGGGAAGTTCTGGATACGCAGTATTTT,CASSLGEVLDTQYF
few,TRBV5-1,.,TRBJ1-6,TGCGCCAGCAGCTTGGATGGGACAAGAGTCCCACCCCTCCACTTT,CASSLDGTRVPPLHF
.,TRBV25-1,.,TRBJ1-1,TGTGCCAGCACCCCCGATCTGAACACTGAAGCTTTCTTT,CASTPDLNTEAFF